The 31 T cell receptor beta chains presented below share a single source sample, sequenced in a study of shared clonotypes between healthy human individuals. This table comes from immunoSEQ multiplex PCR, and its TCRdb copy is limited to in-frame clones, with some not included. The table includes roughly 2.2 million clones, more than 80% detected once. The sequencing sample was made of naive CD4+ T cells from PBMCs. Described subset: CD45RA+ positively selected. The receptors shown here come from a man between 18 and 35 years old in good health. Some clones in this sample may be carry-over from other donors' samples.

With regard to this clone: At one end the junction does not follow the germline gene, possibly because of a read error. The rearrangement links TRBV28 to TRBJ2-7; D possibly corresponds to TRBD1 (6 bases). Germline V gene data show CDR1 as MDHEN and CDR2 as SYDVKM. This CDR3 comprises 13 residues. The CDR3 spells CASSPYPPGVADF. CDR3 sequence (DNA): TGTGCCAGCAGTCCATACCCCCCAGGGGTGGCAGACTTC.

V gene TRBV11-2 combines with J gene TRBJ2-3; no reliable D call. CDR1 and CDR2 from the germline V gene are SGHAT and FQNNGV. The length of the CDR3 is 15 residues. Trimming shortened V by 5 bases and J by 0 bases, and 12 bases separated the two germline ends. Here the CDR3 reads CASSPGVTSTDTQYF. The CDR3 DNA follows: TGTGCCAGCAGCCCTGGGGTCACTAGCACAGATACGCAGTATTTT. The whole variable domain, filled in from reference TRBV11-2 and TRBJ2-3, reads EAGVAQSPRYKIIEKRQSVAFWCNPISGHATLYWYQQILGQGPKLLIQFQNNGVVDDSQLPKDRFSAERLKGVDSTLKIQPAKLEDSAVYLCASSPGVTSTDTQYFGPGTRLTVL.

The V call is TRBV13, the J call TRBJ1-1; unclear D gene. This CDR3 is 12 amino acids long. Trimming pared 5 bases from V and 6 bases from J, leaving 10 bases between. Germline loops: CDR1 PRHDT, CDR2 FYEKMQ (reference sequence). CDR3 in amino acids: CASSLFRSEAFF. In DNA form, the CDR3 reads TGTGCCAGCAGCCTATTTAGGTCTGAAGCTTTCTTT.

This clone was recorded once. This chain joins TRBV11-2 and TRBJ2-1, with D possibly TRBD1 on 5 matching bases. Germline CDR1 reads SGHAT; CDR2 reads FQNNGV. This CDR3 contains 17 residues. Trimming cost V 1 base and J 4 bases, with 17 bases left between them. The CDR3 loop is CASSLGTSGLRYNEQFF. DNA of the CDR3: TGTGCCAGCAGCTTAGGAACCTCAGGGTTGAGGTACAATGAGCAGTTCTTC.

In this sample, this clone turned up once. The J gene is TRBJ1-5, the V gene TRBV6-1, with 7 bases aligning to TRBD1. With 4 bases clipped from V and 0 bases from J, the junction kept 9 bases outside the gene matches. CDR1 and CDR2 from the germline V gene are MNHNS and SASEGT. CDR3 size: 17 residues. The CDR3 is CASSAPTQGYSNQPQHF. The CDR3 nucleotides read TGTGCCAGCAGTGCACCAACACAGGGGTATAGCAATCAGCCCCAGCATTTT.

Worth noting for this clone: The sample contains more than one DNA sequence encoding this CDR3. The chain is built from TRBV5-1 and TRBJ2-5; no firm D call. Germline CDR1 is SGHRS and CDR2 is YFSETQ. Trimming shortened V by 0 bases and J by 4 bases, and 10 bases separated the two germline ends. The CDR3 extends over 14 amino acids. The CDR3 here is CASSLEGSGETQYF. The CDR3 bases are TGCGCCAGCAGCTTGGAGGGCTCGGGAGAGACCCAGTACTTC.

The chain carries TRBV7-3 and TRBJ1-1, with a tentative D call TRBD1 (5 bases). V was cut by 2 bases and J by 4 bases, with 17 bases left in between. The CDR3 runs 16 residues. CDR1 is SGHTA and CDR2 is FQGTGA in the germline V gene. CDR3 DNA: TGTGCCAGCAGCTTAGGGGCCGGCGGACGCTTCACTGAAGCTTTCTTT. It encodes CASSLGAGGRFTEAFF.

The J gene is TRBJ2-5, the V gene TRBV7-8, with 8 bases matching TRBD1. This CDR3 contains 15 residues. The germline CDR1 and CDR2 sequences are SGHVS and FQNEAQ. V lost 2 bases to trimming and J lost 4 bases; unmatched junction nucleotides: 6. The DNA of the CDR3 is TGTGCCAGCAGCTTACAGGGGGCCCAGGTAGAGACCCAGTACTTC. Protein: CASSLQGAQVETQYF.

In nucleotides, the CDR3 is TGCAGCGTTAGGGTGATAGAGACCCAGTACTTC. Encoded protein: CSVRVIETQYF. This chain uses TRBV29-1 with TRBJ2-5; D uncertain. Germline CDR1 SQVTM, CDR2 ANQGSEA. V was cut by 5 bases and J by 4 bases, with 8 bases left in between. This CDR3 spans 11 amino acids.

V usage is TRBV2 and J usage is TRBJ2-5; the D gene is possibly TRBD2 (6 bases). CDR1 and CDR2 from the germline V gene are SNHLY and FYNNEI. The V end lost 6 bases, the J end lost 5 bases, and 22 bases lay between the germline ends. CDR3 size: 16 residues. The CDR3 DNA sequence: TGTGCCAGCAGCGCCCGGAGCCGGAGGGCCGGGGAGACCCAGTACTTC. Its translation: CASSARSRRAGETQYF. Full variable domain (rest looked up from reference TRBV2 and TRBJ2-5): EPEVTQTPSHQVTQMGQEVILRCVPISNHLYFYWYRQILGQKVEFLVSFYNNEISEKSEIFDDQFSVERPDGSNFTLKIRSTKLEDSAMYFCASSARSRRAGETQYFGPGTRLLVL.

V is TRBV5-1 and J is TRBJ2-7; maybe TRBD2 (5 bases). Trimming left V 4 bases short and J 3 bases short, with 11 bases between. Germline V CDR1 and CDR2: SGHRS, YFSETQ. CDR3 length equals 13 residues. CDR3 sequence: CASSPGSNYEQYF. CDR3 nucleotide sequence: TGCGCCAGCAGCCCGGGGAGCAACTACGAGCAGTACTTC. Filled out from reference TRBV5-1 and TRBJ2-7, the complete variable domain reads KAGVTQTPRYLIKTRGQQVTLSCSPISGHRSVSWYQQTPGQGLQFLFEYFSETQRNKGNFPGRFSGRQFSNSRSEMNVSTLELGDSALYLCASSPGSNYEQYFGPGTRLTVT.

The CDR3 DNA reads TGTGCCAGCAGTTTGGTACAGGGGAGGACTGAAGCTTTCTTT. This codes for CASSLVQGRTEAFF. This chain connects TRBV28 to TRBJ1-1, with 7 bases lining up with TRBD1. This CDR3 comprises 14 residues. From germline, CDR1 is MDHEN and CDR2 SYDVKM. J gave up 5 bases and V 3 bases, and 6 bases lay outside the gene matches. Full variable domain (rest looked up from reference TRBV28 and TRBJ1-1): DVKVTQSSRYLVKRTGEKVFLECVQDMDHENMFWYRQDPGLGLRLIYFSYDVKMKEKGDIPEGYSVSREKKERFSLILESASTNQTSMYLCASSLVQGRTEAFFGQGTRLTVV.

This clone was counted once. The chain carries TRBV18 and TRBJ2-7; 9 bases are shared with TRBD2. V trimming: 6 bases; J trimming: 4 bases; junction bases outside the gene matches: 10. Per germline, CDR1 KGHSH and CDR2 LQKENI. This CDR3 has 15 residues. As DNA, the CDR3 is TGTGCCAGCTCTACCTCCAGCGGGAGGTCGTACGAGCAGTACTTC. It specifies CASSTSSGRSYEQYF.

The chain recombines TRBV5-4 with TRBJ2-3; 8 nucleotides line up with TRBD2. This CDR3 comprises 17 residues. The germline gives CDR1 SGHNT, CDR2 YYREEE (reference sequence). Trimming removed 4 bases from V and 0 bases from J; junction bases left unmatched: 10. CDR3 in DNA: TGTGCCAGCAGCACTACCACTAGCGGTTCTAGCACAGATACGCAGTATTTT. Protein: CASSTTTSGSSTDTQYF.

Here the CDR3 DNA reads TGTGCCAGCAGCTCCCACGCCACAGGATCAACTAATGAAAAACTGTTTTTT. Its protein product is CASSSHATGSTNEKLFF. The rearrangement joins TRBV7-3 to TRBJ1-4; D is possibly TRBD1 (5 bases). Germline V gene data show CDR1 as SGHTA and CDR2 as FQGTGA. V was clipped by 4 bases and J by 0 bases, with 15 bases between them. The CDR3 runs to 17 residues.

The CDR3 here is CSVEDRRGNTIYF. In DNA form, the CDR3 reads TGCAGCGTTGAAGATCGCAGGGGAAACACCATATATTTT. The chain employs TRBV29-1 and TRBJ1-3; no reliable D call. V dropped 0 bases and J dropped 4 bases, with 7 bases sitting between them. Germline V gene sequence: CDR1 SQVTM, CDR2 ANQGSEA. The CDR3 has 13 residues.

This chain links TRBV5-1 with TRBJ1-4; D is unresolved. V lost 5 bases and J 4 bases, leaving 9 bases between the germline ends. Germline V gene lookup returns CDR1 SGHRS and CDR2 YFSETQ. The CDR3 contains 13 residues. The CDR3 DNA reads TGCGCCAGCAGACCGGAAAATAATGAAAAACTGTTTTTT. Amino acids: CASRPENNEKLFF.

Note on this clone: Other DNA sequences in this sample translate to the same CDR3. The chain is built from TRBV5-1 and TRBJ2-7; the match to TRBD2 covers 12 bases. V was clipped by 0 bases and J by 4 bases; unmatched bases: 2. This CDR3 contains 15 residues. Germline V gene sequence: CDR1 SGHRS, CDR2 YFSETQ. The CDR3 DNA reads TGCGCCAGCAGCTTGGGACTAGCGGGAGTGTACGAGCAGTACTTC. It codes for CASSLGLAGVYEQYF.

This clone was observed a single time. The chain carries TRBV7-9 and TRBJ2-3, with 7 bases identical to TRBD2. The V and J ends lost 0 bases and 2 bases, in that order; junction bases with no gene match: 2. CDR3 length: 15 amino acids. Per the germline V gene, CDR1 is SEHNR and CDR2 is FQNEAQ (reference sequence). The CDR3 nucleotides are TGTGCCAGCAGCTTAGCGGGAGGGATCACAGATACGCAGTATTTT. Amino acid sequence: CASSLAGGITDTQYF.

The chain links TRBV7-7 to TRBJ2-2; a weak D match, TRBD2 (6 bases). V dropped 3 bases and J dropped 3 bases, with 11 bases sitting between them. This CDR3 region has 15 residues. Germline lookup yields CDR1 SSHAT and CDR2 FNYEAQ (reference sequence). The CDR3 coding sequence is TGTGCCAGCAGCTTGGCCGGAGGGGACACCGGGGAGCTGTTTTTT. Translation: CASSLAGGDTGELFF.

The chain employs TRBV7-3 and TRBJ2-1; TRBD1 matches at 10 bases. CDR1 SGHTA and CDR2 FQGTGA come from the germline V gene. This CDR3 is 14 amino acids long. V was clipped by 5 bases and J by 9 bases; unmatched bases: 7. CDR3 nucleotide sequence: TGTGCCAGCAGCCCTAAGACAGGGGGCGTTGAGCAGTTCTTC. Its translation: CASSPKTGGVEQFF.

This rearrangement joins TRBV18 to TRBJ2-2; 9 positions match TRBD1. From germline, CDR1 is KGHSH and CDR2 LQKENI. The length of the CDR3 is 16 residues. V lost 5 bases, J lost 2 bases, and 6 bases stayed unmatched. The CDR3 sequence is CASSEQGAINTGELFF. The CDR3, as DNA: TGTGCCAGCTCAGAACAGGGGGCAATTAACACCGGGGAGCTGTTTTTT. The full variable domain, with the rest looked up from reference TRBV18 and TRBJ2-2, is NAGVMQNPRHLVRRRGQEARLRCSPMKGHSHVYWYRQLPEEGLKFMVYLQKENIIDESGMPKERFSAEFPKEGPSILRIQQVVRGDSAAYFCASSEQGAINTGELFFGEGSRLTVL.

V gene TRBV4-1 combines with J gene TRBJ2-2; no reliable D call. Germline values: CDR1 MGHRA, CDR2 YSYEKL. V was pared by 0 bases and J by 7 bases, with 18 bases between. The CDR3 length is 17 residues. This chain's CDR3 is CASSQDPPPLRSGELFF. CDR3 nucleotide sequence: TGCGCCAGCAGCCAAGATCCGCCGCCGTTAAGGAGCGGGGAGCTGTTTTTT.

The chain carries TRBV9 and TRBJ2-2; the D gene is possibly TRBD1 (5 bases). The CDR3 is 15 residues long. The germline V gene has CDR1 SGDLS and CDR2 YYNGEE. V was shortened by 0 bases and J by 7 bases, with 13 bases between the two germline ends. The CDR3 is CASSVGYRSNGELFF. Written as DNA, the CDR3 is TGTGCCAGCAGCGTAGGTTACAGGAGTAACGGGGAGCTGTTTTTT.

This chain uses TRBV28 with TRBJ1-4; D is perhaps TRBD1 (5 bases). The ends were cut back, 7 bases at V and 0 bases at J, with 9 bases in the middle. This CDR3 has 14 residues. Germline CDR1 MDHEN, CDR2 SYDVKM. This CDR3 is CASTGGATNEKLFF. Written as DNA, the CDR3 is TGTGCCAGCACCGGGGGTGCAACTAATGAAAAACTGTTTTTT.

This chain joins TRBV5-1 and TRBJ2-5; D is possibly TRBD1 (7 bases). V lost 4 bases and J 7 bases, leaving 20 bases between the germline ends. Germline values: CDR1 SGHRS, CDR2 YFSETQ. The CDR3 consists of 15 residues. The CDR3 nucleotides are TGCGCCAGCAGCGCTGGAGGGCAGGGGGAAGGGACCCAGTACTTC. It is translated as CASSAGGQGEGTQYF.

V is TRBV11-1 and J is TRBJ1-6; D gene uncertain. Germline values: CDR1 SGHAT, CDR2 FQDESV (reference sequence). The CDR3 totals 13 residues. V lost 1 base, J lost 12 bases, and 10 bases lay in between. CDR3 DNA sequence: TGTGCCAGCAGCTTAGAGGACGGACTACCCCTCCACTTT. It translates to CASSLEDGLPLHF.

The V call is TRBV2, the J call TRBJ2-7; a possible D gene is TRBD2 (5 bases). The germline gives CDR1 SNHLY, CDR2 FYNNEI. V dropped 7 bases and J dropped 0 bases, with 10 bases sitting between them. CDR3 length: 13 amino acids. CDR3 in DNA: TGTGCCAGCATGAGGGTAAGCTCCTACGAGCAGTACTTC. It is translated as CASMRVSSYEQYF.

Only a few counts were recorded for this clone. The chain is built from TRBV27 and TRBJ2-1; D might be TRBD1 (6 bases). Germline V gene data show CDR1 as MNHEY and CDR2 as SMNVEV (reference sequence). CDR3 length equals 15 residues. Trimming shortened V by 1 base and J by 9 bases, and 16 bases separated the two germline ends. For the CDR3, the DNA is TGTGCCAGCAGTTTATGGGGGAACAGGGCTGGTGAGCAGTTCTTC. Its protein is CASSLWGNRAGEQFF.

The chain recombines TRBV28 with TRBJ2-7, with D unclear. This CDR3 spans 16 amino acids. V lost 7 bases to trimming and J lost 0 bases, with 19 bases between them. Germline values: CDR1 MDHEN, CDR2 SYDVKM. CDR3 amino acids: CASTPTRAPSSYEQYF. The CDR3 region has the DNA TGTGCCAGCACCCCCACCCGGGCCCCAAGCTCCTACGAGCAGTACTTC.

The gene calls are TRBV9 and TRBJ2-3; 7 bases fit TRBD2. Trimming took 2 bases from V and 4 from J; bases not matched to a gene: 4. Germline V gene data show CDR1 as SGDLS and CDR2 as YYNGEE. The CDR3 contains 14 residues. CDR3 loop: CASSVGGPPDTQYF. CDR3 coding DNA: TGTGCCAGCAGCGTGGGAGGGCCGCCAGATACGCAGTATTTT. Filled out from reference TRBV9 and TRBJ2-3, the complete variable domain reads DSGVTQTPKHLITATGQRVTLRCSPRSGDLSVYWYQQSLDQGLQFLIQYYNGEERAKGNILERFSAQQFPDLHSELNLSSLELGDSALYFCASSVGGPPDTQYFGPGTRLTVL.